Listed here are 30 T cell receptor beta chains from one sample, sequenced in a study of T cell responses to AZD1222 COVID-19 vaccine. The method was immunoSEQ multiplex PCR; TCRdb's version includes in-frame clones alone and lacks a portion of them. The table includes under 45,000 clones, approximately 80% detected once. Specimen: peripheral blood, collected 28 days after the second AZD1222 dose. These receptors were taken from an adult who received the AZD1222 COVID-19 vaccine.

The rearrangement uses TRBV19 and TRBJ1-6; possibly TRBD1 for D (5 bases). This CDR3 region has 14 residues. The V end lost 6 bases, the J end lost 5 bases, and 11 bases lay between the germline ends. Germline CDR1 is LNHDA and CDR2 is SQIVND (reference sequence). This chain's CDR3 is CASSQLGDNSPLHF. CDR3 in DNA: TGTGCCAGTAGCCAGTTGGGGGATAATTCACCCCTCCACTTT. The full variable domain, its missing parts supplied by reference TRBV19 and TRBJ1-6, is DGGITQSPKYLFRKEGQNVTLSCEQNLNHDAMYWYRQDPGQGLRLIYYSQIVNDFQKGDIAEGYSVSREKKESFPLTVTSAQKNPTAFYLCASSQLGDNSPLHFGNGTRLTVT.

The CDR3 sequence: CASSRTGRSNTGELFF. The CDR3 nucleotides read TGTGCCAGCAGCCGGACGGGCAGATCGAACACCGGGGAGCTGTTTTTT. This sequence joins TRBV2 and TRBJ2-2; D gene ambiguous. This CDR3 is 16 amino acids long. V gave up 6 bases and J gave up 0 bases, with 14 bases separating them. CDR1 and CDR2 from the germline V gene are SNHLY and FYNNEI.

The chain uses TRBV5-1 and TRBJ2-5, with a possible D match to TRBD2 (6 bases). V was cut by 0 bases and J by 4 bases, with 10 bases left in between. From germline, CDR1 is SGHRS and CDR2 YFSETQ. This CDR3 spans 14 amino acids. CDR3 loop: CASSLVQRVETQYF. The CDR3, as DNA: TGCGCCAGCAGCTTGGTACAGCGGGTAGAGACCCAGTACTTC.

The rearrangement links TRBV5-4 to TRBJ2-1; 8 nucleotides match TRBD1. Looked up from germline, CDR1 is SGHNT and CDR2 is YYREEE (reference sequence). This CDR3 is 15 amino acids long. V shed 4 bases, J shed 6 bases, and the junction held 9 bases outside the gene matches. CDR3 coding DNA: TGTGCCAGCAGCGCCTCGACAGGGGTCCGCAATGAGCAGTTCTTC. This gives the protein CASSASTGVRNEQFF.

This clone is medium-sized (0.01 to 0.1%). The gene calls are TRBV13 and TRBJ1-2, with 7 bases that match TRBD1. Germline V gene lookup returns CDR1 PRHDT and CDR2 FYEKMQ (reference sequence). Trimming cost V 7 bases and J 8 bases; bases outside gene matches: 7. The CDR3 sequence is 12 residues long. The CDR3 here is CASNQGVIGYTF. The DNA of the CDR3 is TGTGCCAGCAACCAGGGGGTCATAGGCTACACCTTC.

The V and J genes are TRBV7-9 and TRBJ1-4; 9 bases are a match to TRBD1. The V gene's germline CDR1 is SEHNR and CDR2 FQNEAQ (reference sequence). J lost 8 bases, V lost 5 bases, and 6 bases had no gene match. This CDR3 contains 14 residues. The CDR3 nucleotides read TGTGCCAGCAGCCTACAGGGGGCGCGGGAAAAACTGTTTTTT. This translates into CASSLQGAREKLFF.

In DNA form, the CDR3 reads TGCAGTGCTCAACTACACGATGAGCAGTTCTTC. Protein sequence: CSAQLHDEQFF. The chain recombines TRBV20-1 with TRBJ2-1; D remains unclear. The germline gives CDR1 DFQATT, CDR2 SNEGSKA (reference sequence). The ends were cut back, 5 bases at V and 8 bases at J, with 10 bases in the middle. The CDR3 covers 11 residues.

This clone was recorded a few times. The CDR3 nucleotides are TGTGCCAGCAGTTTATCGGGCAGGTACTACGAGCAGTACTTC. This gives the protein CASSLSGRYYEQYF. The J gene is TRBJ2-7, the V gene TRBV27, with D hard to call. CDR1 and CDR2 (germline): MNHEY, SMNVEV (reference sequence). V was cut by 0 bases and J by 3 bases, with 9 bases left in between. The CDR3 totals 14 residues.

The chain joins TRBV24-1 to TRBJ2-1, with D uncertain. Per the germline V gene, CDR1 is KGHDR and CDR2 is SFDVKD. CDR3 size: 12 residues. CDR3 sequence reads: CSFRPGYNEQFF. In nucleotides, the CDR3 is TGTTCTTTCCGTCCCGGGTACAATGAGCAGTTCTTC.

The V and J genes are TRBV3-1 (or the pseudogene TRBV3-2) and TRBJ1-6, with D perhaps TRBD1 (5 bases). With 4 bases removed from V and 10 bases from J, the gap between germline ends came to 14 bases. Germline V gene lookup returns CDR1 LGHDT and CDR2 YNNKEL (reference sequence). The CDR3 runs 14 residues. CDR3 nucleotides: TGTGCCAGCAGCCTCCAGGGACCTAAATCACCCCTCCACTTT. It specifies CASSLQGPKSPLHF.

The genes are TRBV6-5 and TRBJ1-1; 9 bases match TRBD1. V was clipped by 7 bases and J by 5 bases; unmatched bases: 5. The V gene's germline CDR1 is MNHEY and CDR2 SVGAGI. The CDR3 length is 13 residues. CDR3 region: CASNPTGGTEAFF. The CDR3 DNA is TGTGCCAGCAACCCGACAGGGGGGACTGAAGCTTTCTTT.

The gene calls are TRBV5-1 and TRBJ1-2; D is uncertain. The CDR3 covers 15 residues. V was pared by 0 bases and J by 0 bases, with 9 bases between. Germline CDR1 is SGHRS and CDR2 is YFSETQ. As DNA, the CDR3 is TGCGCCAGCAGCTTGGCTTGGGGAGCTAACTATGGCTACACCTTC. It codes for CASSLAWGANYGYTF.

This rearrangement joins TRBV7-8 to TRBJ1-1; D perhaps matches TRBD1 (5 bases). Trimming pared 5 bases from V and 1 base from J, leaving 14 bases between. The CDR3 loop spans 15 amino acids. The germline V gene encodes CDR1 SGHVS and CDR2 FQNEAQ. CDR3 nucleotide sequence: TGTGCCAGCAGCCCCTTGGGCCAGGGGAACACTGAAGCTTTCTTT. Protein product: CASSPLGQGNTEAFF.

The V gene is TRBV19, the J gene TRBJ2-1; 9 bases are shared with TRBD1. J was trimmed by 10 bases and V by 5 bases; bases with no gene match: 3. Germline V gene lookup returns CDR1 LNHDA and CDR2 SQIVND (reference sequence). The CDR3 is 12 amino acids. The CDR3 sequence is CASSPGTGEQFF. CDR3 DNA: TGTGCCAGTAGTCCCGGGACAGGGGAGCAGTTCTTC.

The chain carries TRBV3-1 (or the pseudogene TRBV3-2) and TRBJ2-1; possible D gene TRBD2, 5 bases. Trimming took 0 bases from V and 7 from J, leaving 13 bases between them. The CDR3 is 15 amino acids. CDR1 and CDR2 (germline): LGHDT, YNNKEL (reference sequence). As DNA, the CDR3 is TGTGCCAGCAGCCAAGATACCAGGACGGGGAATGAGCAGTTCTTC. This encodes CASSQDTRTGNEQFF.

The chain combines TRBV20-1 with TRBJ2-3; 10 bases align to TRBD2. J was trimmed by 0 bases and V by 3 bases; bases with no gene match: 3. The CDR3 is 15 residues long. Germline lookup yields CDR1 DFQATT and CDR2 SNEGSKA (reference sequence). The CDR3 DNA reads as TGCAGTGCTAGTAGCGGGGGGCCCAGCACAGATACGCAGTATTTT. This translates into CSASSGGPSTDTQYF.

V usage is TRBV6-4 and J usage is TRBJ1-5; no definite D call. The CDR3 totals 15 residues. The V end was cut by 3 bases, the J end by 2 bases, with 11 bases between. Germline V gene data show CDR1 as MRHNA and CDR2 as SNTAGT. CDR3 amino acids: CASSEQWGGNQPQHF. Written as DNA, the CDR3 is TGTGCCAGCAGTGAACAGTGGGGAGGCAATCAGCCCCAGCATTTT.

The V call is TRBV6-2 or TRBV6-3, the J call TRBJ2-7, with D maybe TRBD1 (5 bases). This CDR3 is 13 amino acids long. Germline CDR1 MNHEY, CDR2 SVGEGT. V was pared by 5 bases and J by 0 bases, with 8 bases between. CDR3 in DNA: TGTGCCAGCAGTACGACAGTCTCCTACGAGCAGTACTTC. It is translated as CASSTTVSYEQYF.

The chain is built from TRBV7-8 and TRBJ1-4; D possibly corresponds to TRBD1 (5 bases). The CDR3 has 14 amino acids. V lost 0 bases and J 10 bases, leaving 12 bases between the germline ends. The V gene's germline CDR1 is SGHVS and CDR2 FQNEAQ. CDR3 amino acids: CASSLAIFGGKLFF. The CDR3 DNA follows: TGTGCCAGCAGCTTAGCTATTTTCGGGGGAAAACTGTTTTTT. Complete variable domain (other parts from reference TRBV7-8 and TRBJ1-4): GAGVSQSPRYKVAKRGQDVALRCDPISGHVSLFWYQQALGQGPEFLTYFQNEAQLDKSGLPSDRFFAERPEGSVSTLKIQRTQQEDSAVYLCASSLAIFGGKLFFGSGTQLSVL.

This CDR3 is CASRTTGGREKLFF. The CDR3 DNA sequence: TGTGCCAGCAGGACGACAGGGGGACGAGAAAAACTGTTTTTT. This chain uses TRBV2 with TRBJ1-4; 9 nucleotides line up with TRBD1. Germline trimming cut 6 bases from V and 8 bases from J; bases unmatched to any gene: 7. CDR3 length: 14 residues. Germline V gene data show CDR1 as SNHLY and CDR2 as FYNNEI.

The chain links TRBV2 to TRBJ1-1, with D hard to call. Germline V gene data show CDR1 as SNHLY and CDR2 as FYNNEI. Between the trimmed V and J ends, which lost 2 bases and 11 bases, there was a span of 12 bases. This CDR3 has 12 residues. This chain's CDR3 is CASSEIRRDAFF. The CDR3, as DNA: TGTGCCAGCAGTGAAATACGGAGGGATGCTTTCTTT.

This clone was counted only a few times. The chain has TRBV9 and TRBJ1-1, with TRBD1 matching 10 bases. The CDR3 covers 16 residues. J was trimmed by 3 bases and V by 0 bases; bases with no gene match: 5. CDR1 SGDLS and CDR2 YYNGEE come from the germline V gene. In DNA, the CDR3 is TGTGCCAGCAGCGTAGGGATAGGGACAGGGGACACTGAAGCTTTCTTT. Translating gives CASSVGIGTGDTEAFF.

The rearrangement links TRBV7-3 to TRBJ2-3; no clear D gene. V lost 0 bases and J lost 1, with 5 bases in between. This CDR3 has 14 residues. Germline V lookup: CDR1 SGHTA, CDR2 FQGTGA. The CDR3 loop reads CASSLTPRTDTQYF. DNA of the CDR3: TGTGCCAGCAGCTTAACCCCCCGCACAGATACGCAGTATTTT.

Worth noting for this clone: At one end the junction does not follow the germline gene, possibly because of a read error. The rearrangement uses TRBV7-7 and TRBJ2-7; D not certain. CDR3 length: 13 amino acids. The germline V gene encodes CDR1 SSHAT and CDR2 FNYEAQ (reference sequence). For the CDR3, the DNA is TGTGCTAGCAGTGTCTCAGGAGTCCACGAGCAGTACTTC. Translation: CASSVSGVHEQYF.

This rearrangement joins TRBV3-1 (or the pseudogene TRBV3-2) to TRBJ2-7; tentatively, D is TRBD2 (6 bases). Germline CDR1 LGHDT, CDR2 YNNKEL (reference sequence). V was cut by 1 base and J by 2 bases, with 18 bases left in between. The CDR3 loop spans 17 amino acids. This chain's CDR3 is CASSQVVSGTLAYEQYF. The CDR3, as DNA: TGTGCCAGCAGCCAAGTGGTTTCCGGGACTTTAGCCTACGAGCAGTACTTC.

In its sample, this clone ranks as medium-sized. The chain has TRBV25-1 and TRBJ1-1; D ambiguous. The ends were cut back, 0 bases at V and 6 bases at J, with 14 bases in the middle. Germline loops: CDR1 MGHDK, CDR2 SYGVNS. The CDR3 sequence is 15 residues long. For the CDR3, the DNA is TGTGCCAGCAGTGAATATGGAGGAGTATACCCTGAAGCTTTCTTT. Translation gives CASSEYGGVYPEAFF.

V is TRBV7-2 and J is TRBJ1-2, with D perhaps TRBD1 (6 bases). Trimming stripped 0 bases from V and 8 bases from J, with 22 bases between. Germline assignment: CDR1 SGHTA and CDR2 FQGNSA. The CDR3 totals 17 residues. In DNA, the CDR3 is TGTGCCAGCAGCTTAGCCCAGAGAAGCGGGTTGGGGGGCGGCTACACCTTC. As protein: CASSLAQRSGLGGGYTF.

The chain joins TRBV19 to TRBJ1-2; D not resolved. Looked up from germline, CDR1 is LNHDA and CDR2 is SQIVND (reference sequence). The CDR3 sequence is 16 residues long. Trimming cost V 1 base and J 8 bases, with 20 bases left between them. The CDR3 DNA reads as TGTGCCAGTAGTATAGGGCCGGGAGTTGGCGCTAACGGCTACACCTTC. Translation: CASSIGPGVGANGYTF.

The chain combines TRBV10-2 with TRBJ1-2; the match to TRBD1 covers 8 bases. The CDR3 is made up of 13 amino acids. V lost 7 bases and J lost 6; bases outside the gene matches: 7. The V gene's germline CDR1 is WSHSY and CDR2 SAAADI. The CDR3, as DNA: TGCGCCAGCACTTGGACAGGGTTAAATGGCTACACCTTC. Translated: CASTWTGLNGYTF.

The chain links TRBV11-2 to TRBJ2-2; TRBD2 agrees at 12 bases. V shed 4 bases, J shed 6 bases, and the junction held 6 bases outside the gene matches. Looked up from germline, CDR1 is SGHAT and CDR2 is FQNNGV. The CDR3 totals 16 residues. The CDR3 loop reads CASSSPSGGAAGELFF. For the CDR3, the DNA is TGTGCCAGCAGCTCCCCTAGCGGGGGGGCTGCCGGGGAGCTGTTTTTT.